The clone carrying this T cell receptor beta chain was seen once. The data stem from a study of technical replicates of blood from a few donors. Sequencing was performed with immunoSEQ multiplex PCR; in TCRdb, only in-frame clones are kept and a portion is missing. The sample records some 70,000 clones, approximately 90% being singletons. CDR1 and CDR2 (germline): SGHAT, FQNNGV. V trimming: 6 bases; J trimming: 2 bases; junction bases outside the gene matches: 13. This CDR3 is built from 16 residues. The chain employs TRBV11-2 and TRBJ2-7; 7 bases are shared with TRBD1. The receptor was isolated from a human donor in good health. The sequenced sample consisted of T cells isolated from PBMCs. CDR3 in amino acids: CASRNVWDSRAYEQYF. CDR3 DNA sequence: TGTGCCAGCAGAAATGTATGGGACAGTCGGGCCTACGAGCAGTACTTC.